Below, 14 T cell receptor beta chains from the same sample are listed, as sequenced in a study of T-cell memory formation after mild COVID-19. Each CDR3 protein gets one entry after TCRdb re-called the 5' RACE reads with MiXCR. The sample consists of some 450,000 distinct CDR3 sequences, 20% of them appearing once. The sequenced sample consisted of PBMCs or a T cell subset sorted from them (not recorded which). The receptors derive from an adult woman who had mild COVID-19 (a few samples of this study predate the infection). Cell type and time point are not known.

The sample holds a few counts of this clonotype. The rearrangement uses TRBV5-1 and TRBJ2-7; D is unclear. Per the germline V gene, CDR1 is SGHRS and CDR2 is YFSETQ. The CDR3 runs 11 residues. V was clipped by 0 bases and J by 6 bases, with 4 bases between them. The CDR3 loop reads CASSLEAEQYF. CDR3 DNA: TGCGCCAGCAGCTTGGAAGCCGAGCAGTACTTC.

A few counts support this clonotype. The J gene is TRBJ2-3, the V gene TRBV19; 11 nucleotides match TRBD2. V lost 9 bases, J lost 4 bases, and 21 bases stayed unmatched. The CDR3 totals 19 residues. Per germline, CDR1 LNHDA and CDR2 SQIVND (reference sequence). The CDR3 protein is CASKTPGLADLNGADTQYF. In DNA, the CDR3 is TGTGCCAGCAAAACCCCGGGACTAGCGGATCTGAATGGCGCAGATACGCAGTATTTT. Combining the CDR3 with reference TRBV19 and TRBJ2-3 gives the whole variable domain DGGITQSPKYLFRKEGQNVTLSCEQNLNHDAMYWYRQDPGQGLRLIYYSQIVNDFQKGDIAEGYSVSREKKESFPLTVTSAQKNPTAFYLCASKTPGLADLNGADTQYFGPGTRLTVL.

This clonotype was detected only a few times. The V call is TRBV7-9, the J call TRBJ1-5; D is possibly TRBD1 (6 bases). This CDR3 has 16 residues. The germline gives CDR1 SEHNR, CDR2 FQNEAQ (reference sequence). The V end was cut by 1 base, the J end by 0 bases, with 10 bases between. CDR3 sequence reads: CASSLEGGNSNQPQHF. The CDR3 DNA reads as TGTGCCAGCAGCTTAGAGGGGGGAAATAGCAATCAGCCCCAGCATTTT. Full variable domain (outside the CDR3, taken from reference TRBV7-9 and TRBJ1-5): DTGVSQNPRHKITKRGQNVTFRCDPISEHNRLYWYRQTLGQGPEFLTYFQNEAQLEKSRLLSDRFSAERPKGSFSTLEIQRTEQGDSAMYLCASSLEGGNSNQPQHFGDGTRLSIL.

This rearrangement joins TRBV20-1 to TRBJ1-4, with D uncertain. This CDR3 has 15 amino acids. Trimming left V 0 bases short and J 2 bases short, with 10 bases between. The V gene's germline CDR1 is DFQATT and CDR2 SNEGSKA (reference sequence). CDR3 loop: CSARDAGRTNEKLFF. CDR3 DNA: TGCAGTGCTAGAGACGCGGGGAGGACTAATGAAAAACTGTTTTTT.

The chain joins TRBV9 to TRBJ2-5, with 7 bases matching TRBD1. Trimming removed 4 bases from V and 5 bases from J; junction bases left unmatched: 8. Germline loops: CDR1 SGDLS, CDR2 YYNGEE. The CDR3 covers 14 residues. The CDR3 loop is CASSPRGGSETQYF. CDR3 sequence (DNA): TGTGCCAGCAGCCCCCGAGGGGGCTCGGAGACCCAGTACTTC.

V gene TRBV12-3 or TRBV12-4 combines with J gene TRBJ2-1; 7 bases map to TRBD1. J gave up 10 bases and V 2 bases, and 8 bases lay outside the gene matches. The CDR3 totals 14 residues. This CDR3 reads CASSLRYGDSEQFF. The CDR3 DNA sequence: TGTGCCAGCAGTTTACGGTATGGGGACAGCGAGCAGTTCTTC.

V and J are TRBV7-3 and TRBJ2-1; D call uncertain. This CDR3 contains 13 residues. Trimming took 4 bases from V and 9 from J, leaving 13 bases between them. The germline gives CDR1 SGHTA, CDR2 FQGTGA. The CDR3 is CASSSARSTEQFF. The CDR3 DNA reads TGTGCCAGCAGCTCTGCAAGGTCGACTGAGCAGTTCTTC.

In its sample, this clonotype was seen a few times. This chain links TRBV7-9 with TRBJ2-7; D is ambiguous. Trimming took 5 bases from V and 2 from J, leaving 10 bases between them. The CDR3 is 13 amino acids. The germline gives CDR1 SEHNR, CDR2 FQNEAQ (reference sequence). CDR3 DNA: TGTGCCAGCAGCCCAGACTTCGCCTACGAGCAGTACTTC. This gives the protein CASSPDFAYEQYF.

In this sample, this clonotype turned up a few times. The chain joins TRBV28 to TRBJ1-1; the D is unclear. Germline loops: CDR1 MDHEN, CDR2 SYDVKM. The CDR3 contains 14 residues. V lost 6 bases to trimming and J lost 4 bases, with 15 bases between them. The CDR3: CASSPGSLGTEAFF. In nucleotides, the CDR3 is TGTGCCAGCAGCCCGGGTTCCCTGGGCACTGAAGCTTTCTTT.

The genes are TRBV5-5 and TRBJ2-1, with a tentative D call TRBD2 (6 bases). V was shortened by 7 bases and J by 2 bases, with 13 bases between the two germline ends. The CDR3 spans 14 residues. Germline V gives CDR1 SGHKS, CDR2 YYEKEE (reference sequence). The CDR3 is CASDLGGTYNEQFF. DNA of the CDR3: TGTGCCAGCGACTTGGGGGGTACCTACAATGAGCAGTTCTTC.

V usage is TRBV5-1 and J usage is TRBJ1-5; D is unresolved. CDR1 and CDR2 (germline): SGHRS, YFSETQ. This CDR3 comprises 15 residues. V lost 1 base to trimming and J lost 1 base, with 9 bases between them. CDR3 loop: CASSLIGLSNQPQHF. The CDR3 coding sequence is TGCGCCAGCAGCTTGATAGGACTCAGCAATCAGCCCCAGCATTTT.

This sequence joins TRBV7-2 and TRBJ2-7; no firm D call. Germline lookup yields CDR1 SGHTA and CDR2 FQGNSA. The CDR3 contains 15 residues. The ends were cut back, 1 base at V and 0 bases at J, with 10 bases in the middle. DNA for the CDR3: TGTGCCAGCAGCTTAGGTCGGGTTTTCTCCTACGAGCAGTACTTC. Translating it yields CASSLGRVFSYEQYF.

The chain employs TRBV7-7 and TRBJ2-3, with TRBD2 identical over 9 bases. The CDR3 runs 14 residues. Germline V gene data show CDR1 as SSHAT and CDR2 as FNYEAQ (reference sequence). With V trimmed by 5 bases and J by 5 bases, 5 bases remained unmatched. The DNA for the CDR3 is TGTGCCAGCAGCGGCGGGGGGGCAGGAGATACGCAGTATTTT. Protein: CASSGGGAGDTQYF.

The J gene is TRBJ2-5, the V gene TRBV5-1; perhaps TRBD1 as D (5 bases). There are 13 residues in the CDR3. Germline CDR1 reads SGHRS; CDR2 reads YFSETQ. The V end was cut by 2 bases, the J end by 9 bases, with 14 bases between. CDR3: CASSFNQGLAQYF. In DNA form, the CDR3 reads TGCGCCAGCAGCTTCAATCAGGGTCTGGCCCAGTACTTC.